The rows below give T cell receptor beta chains drawn from one sample of a study of response to subunit inactivated influenza vaccine. TCRdb processed the RT-PCR reads anew with MiXCR; each CDR3 protein has one entry. This sample yields around 850,000 distinct CDR3 sequences, of which about a fifth are seen a single time; 11% belongs to the top ten. The sequencing used PBMCs from blood, collected about 5 days after vaccination. The source of these receptors is a man aged 50 to 60 who received an inactivated influenza vaccine. CDR3s leave out the opening cysteine and the closing phenylalanine or tryptophan.

J gene | V gene | CDR3 protein
TRBJ1-5 | TRBV10-3 | ATQAGTGNQPQH
TRBJ2-3 | TRBV12-3/TRBV12-4 | ASSRASGGAMNTQY
TRBJ2-7 | TRBV24-1 | ATSDSVPGSDEQY
TRBJ2-3 | TRBV5-1 | ASSPGEGTDTQY
TRBJ1-1 | TRBV5-1 | ASSPRLRDTEAF
TRBJ1-1 | TRBV28 | ASSLSPWDRNTEAF
TRBJ2-1 | TRBV4-1 | ASSQDRYGGSAEQF
TRBJ2-7 | TRBV30 | AAGQGWMYEQY
TRBJ2-7 | TRBV7-9 | ASSSNRDSLAYEQY
TRBJ1-1 | TRBV12-3/TRBV12-4 | ASSFPGTQAF
TRBJ2-7 | TRBV25-1 | ASSRGVLPYEQY
TRBJ2-7 | TRBV20-1 | SADARGRIGEQY
TRBJ2-7 | TRBV29-1 | SVVLGYEQY
TRBJ1-6 | TRBV7-2 | ASSLGGGLSPLH
TRBJ2-7 | TRBV5-1 | ASSFDRANYEQY
TRBJ2-7 | TRBV6-6 | ASSYSNKEQY
TRBJ1-1 | TRBV20-1 | SAPLYGQGNTEAF
TRBJ1-4 | TRBV12-3/TRBV12-4 | ASSTYGGGNEKLF
TRBJ2-1 | TRBV24-1 | ATSDLPGQGANNEQF
TRBJ1-6 | TRBV6-1 | ASSVLSGGGSPLH
TRBJ2-1 | TRBV27 | ASSPDSLSYNEQF
TRBJ2-1 | TRBV29-1 | SVPGLGGILNEQF
TRBJ2-2 | TRBV2 | ASRGQDTGELF
TRBJ2-1 | TRBV15 | ATSRDGTDNEQF
TRBJ2-7 | TRBV2 | ASKRETYEQY
TRBJ2-3 | TRBV12-3/TRBV12-4 | ASSLFSGEDTQY
TRBJ1-4 | TRBV2 | ASRPGQGVEKLF
TRBJ1-1 | TRBV15 | ATAASRARNTEAF
TRBJ1-2 | TRBV11-2 | ASSSLGGGTVYGYT
TRBJ2-7 | TRBV4-1 | ASSQESGWLAADSYEQY
TRBJ2-2 | TRBV11-2 | ASRGLAGTGELF
TRBJ2-1 | TRBV7-2 | ASTRGRGGVGEQF
TRBJ2-1 | TRBV6-5 | ASSEGQRQF
TRBJ2-7 | TRBV6-1 | ASSEQGRALYEQY
TRBJ2-2 | TRBV6-6 | ASTIGPGELF
TRBJ2-5 | TRBV5-4 | ASSRTEETQY
TRBJ2-7 | TRBV29-1 | SVAGPSYEQY
TRBJ2-7 | TRBV11-2 | ASSQATDAEQY
TRBJ1-1 | TRBV24-1 | ATSAAVGGLTEAF
TRBJ2-7 | TRBV20-1 | SARAWSSYEQY
TRBJ2-7 | TRBV12-3/TRBV12-4 | ASSFRSRALEQY
TRBJ2-1 | TRBV20-1 | SAPGGSGGVGEQF
TRBJ2-7 | TRBV12-3/TRBV12-4 | ASSPVIRTGGGYEQY
TRBJ2-3 | TRBV7-2 | ASSRRVWADTQY
TRBJ1-1 | TRBV3-1 | ASSLDSRTEAF
TRBJ2-7 | TRBV5-5 | ASSLRTGGYEQY
TRBJ2-3 | TRBV28 | ASSQGPPGTQY
TRBJ2-7 | TRBV4-1 | ASSQVAPGQSYEQY
TRBJ2-2 | TRBV6-1 | ASSQMGVNTGELF
TRBJ1-1 | TRBV20-1 | SASLAGSVNTEAF
TRBJ1-6 | TRBV28 | ASSPGTSENSPLH
TRBJ2-1 | TRBV5-1 | ASSYGLAGHNEQF
TRBJ1-1 | TRBV29-1 | SVKGEMNTEAF
TRBJ2-5 | TRBV29-1 | SVEWLAGQETQY